This T cell receptor (beta chain) was sequenced for a study of human T cells and chemical hapten exposure. Study at large: A mostly female patient group had alopecia areata, totalis or universalis. Per-sample variation in TCR yield stemmed mainly from small pooled library volume differences.

V lost 4 bases, J lost 5 bases, and 10 bases stayed unmatched. The CDR3 covers 15 residues. Germline V gene lookup returns CDR1 LGHNA and CDR2 YNFKEQ. Time point here: pre-sensitization, week 0. Stated treatment: therapeutic diphenylcyclopropenone sensitization with weekly scalp DPC. TCRdb reprocessed the RACE reads with MiXCR, giving one entry per CDR3 protein. The sample holds more than 300,000 distinct CDR3 sequences, 4.5% to 5.5% seen once. Remarks on this clonotype: Its antigen is undetermined.

Notes on the study in general: Donors had alopecia, so their immune response may differ from healthy people's.

The TCR originated in a woman aged 18-29 years with alopecia areata. Some clones in this sample may be carry-over from other donors' samples. The starting material was whole blood, obtained in connection with sensitization to the hapten diphenylcyclopropenone (DPC). V gene TRBV4-2 combines with J gene TRBJ2-5; 7 nucleotides match TRBD2. CDR3 DNA: TGTGCCAGCAGCCCCACGCCAGCGGGGTCGGAGACCCAGTACTTC. Its protein product is CASSPTPAGSETQYF.